The clone carrying this T cell receptor beta chain turned up a few times. CDR3 length: 12 amino acids. The ends were cut back, 5 bases at V and 0 bases at J, with 2 bases in the middle. The germline V gene encodes CDR1 SEHNR and CDR2 FQNEAQ (reference sequence). The time point here: patch test 1, 2 weeks after DPC sensitization. The treatment denotes: therapeutic diphenylcyclopropenone sensitization with weekly scalp DPC. This record comes from a study of human T cells and chemical hapten exposure. Across the whole study: Alopecia areata, totalis or universalis affected patients who were mostly female.

Via MiXCR, TCRdb re-called the RACE reads, giving one row per CDR3 protein. The table shows more than 65,000 distinct CDR3 sequences, with 10% to 13% occurring only once. J is TRBJ1-5 and V is TRBV7-9, with no clear D. The receptor comes from a woman aged 50 to 60 with alopecia areata. Some clones in this sample may be carry-over from other donors' samples. Sample: whole blood, taken in connection with sensitization to the hapten diphenylcyclopropenone (DPC). Written as DNA, the CDR3 is TGTGCCAGCAGCGGTAGCAATCAGCCCCAGCATTTT. Its translation is CASSGSNQPQHF.